The clone carrying this TCR beta chain has just one count. The PCR ran on 60 Vbeta and 13 Jbeta primers. Generated by immunoSEQ multiplex PCR, the TCRdb table keeps only in-frame clones and is missing some. The sample yields 140,000 to 150,000 clones, 75% to 80% seen once. V lost 0 bases to trimming and J lost 2 bases, with 11 bases between them. Looked up from germline, CDR1 is SGHNT and CDR2 is YYREEE (reference sequence). There are 15 residues in the CDR3. The entry originates in a study of cytomegalovirus exposure and HLA in healthy donors. Material: PBMCs. The sequence was obtained from a male donor in good health and CMV-seronegative. The rearrangement links TRBV5-4 to TRBJ2-5; TRBD2 is a possible D gene (5 bases). CDR3 sequence: CASSLEAARQETQYF. CDR3 coding DNA: TGTGCCAGCAGCTTGGAAGCGGCCAGACAAGAGACCCAGTACTTC. The variable domain in full, with the rest retrieved from reference TRBV5-4 and TRBJ2-5, is ETGVTQSPTHLIKTRGQQVTLRCSSQSGHNTVSWYQQALGQGPQFIFQYYREEENGRGNFPPRFSGLQFPNYSSELNVNALELDDSALYLCASSLEAARQETQYFGPGTRLLVL.